This T cell receptor beta chain was observed in a study of T cell responses to AZD1222 COVID-19 vaccine. Data came from immunoSEQ multiplex PCR; TCRdb stores just in-frame clones and leaves some out. The table has some 130,000 clones, roughly nine tenths seen once; the top ten hold 2.4%. On this clone itself: Its antigen is currently unknown.

Whole-study findings and limits: Just five to seven people given AZD1222 tested seropositive at baseline.

Germline V gene lookup returns CDR1 LNHDA and CDR2 SQIVND (reference sequence). V was clipped by 5 bases and J by 2 bases, with 12 bases between them. This CDR3 is 14 amino acids long. This TCR derives from an adult in good health. The chain carries TRBV19 and TRBJ2-5; a weak D match, TRBD1 (6 bases). This material consisted of peripheral blood, taken on day 0 of AZD1222 vaccination. The CDR3 DNA follows: TGTGCCAGTAGTCCTACCGGGACACAAGAGACCCAGTACTTC. Its translation is CASSPTGTQETQYF. Looking up the rest from reference TRBV19 and TRBJ2-5 gives the full variable domain: DGGITQSPKYLFRKEGQNVTLSCEQNLNHDAMYWYRQDPGQGLRLIYYSQIVNDFQKGDIAEGYSVSREKKESFPLTVTSAQKNPTAFYLCASSPTGTQETQYFGPGTRLLVL.